This TCR beta chain emerged from a study of blood T cell repertoires in COVID-19. Study-level background: Whether acute or convalescent, the COVID-19 samples came from the United States, Italy and Spain. PBMCs, B-cell-depleted T cells, or T cells provided the cDNA or gDNA that made up the material.

CDR3 size: 15 residues. Germline CDR1 is SGHTA and CDR2 is FQGTGA. Unmatched junction bases numbered 8, after V lost 4 bases and J lost 8 bases. TCRdb's table, derived via immunoSEQ multiplex PCR, lists solely in-frame clones and lacks some. The sample lists some 50,000 clones, roughly nine tenths occurring once. The gene calls are TRBV7-3 and TRBJ2-1; TRBD1 matches at 10 bases. This receptor was taken from a man in his forties with acute or convalescent COVID-19. The sequenced sample was peripheral blood. Here the CDR3 DNA reads TGTGCCAGCAGCTCAGCCGGGACAGGGGTTCATGAGCAGTTCTTC. It is translated as CASSSAGTGVHEQFF. Full variable domain (remainder filled in from reference TRBV7-3 and TRBJ2-1): GAGVSQTPSNKVTEKGKYVELRCDPISGHTALYWYRQSLGQGPEFLIYFQGTGAADDSGLPNDRFFAVRPEGSVSTLKIQRTERGDSAVYLCASSSAGTGVHEQFFGPGTRLTVL.